This TCR beta chain originates from a study of blood T cell repertoires in COVID-19. In the study overall: Sites across the United States, Italy and Spain contributed samples from acute and convalescent COVID-19.

Germline loops: CDR1 LGHDT, CDR2 YNNKEL (reference sequence). The CDR3 runs to 18 residues. V lost 4 bases and J lost 0, with 16 bases in between. Per the authors' pipeline: Estimation of nucleated cell counts relied on the amplification of reference gene primers. TCRdb's table, derived via immunoSEQ multiplex PCR, lists solely in-frame clones and lacks some. That table is the source of V, J and clone size, and D and trimming were worked out from the DNA. Among hundreds of thousands of clones listed, around 78% were seen once. The source is a woman in her seventies with active or convalescent COVID-19. The genes are TRBV3-1 (or the pseudogene TRBV3-2) and TRBJ2-6; D possibly corresponds to TRBD1 (5 bases). Sequenced: peripheral blood. As DNA, the CDR3 is TGTGCCAGCAGCCCCCCTCGACAGTCCCTCTCTGGGGCCAACGTCCTGACTTTC. This encodes CASSPPRQSLSGANVLTF.